This T cell receptor (beta chain) was observed in a study of T cell responses to AZD1222 COVID-19 vaccine. Turning to the study itself: Pooled samples include second doses given at about 4 or 12 weeks. Study-level points and caveats: Only six AZD1222 recipients tested seropositive at baseline. With dominance at 160-218 and 743-854, vaccine-associated CD4 TCRs spanned spike.

A note on this clone: As yet, its antigen is unknown.

This table comes from immunoSEQ multiplex PCR, and its TCRdb copy is limited to in-frame clones, with some not included. Of around 150,000 clones in the sample, 85% to 95% were seen once. Sequencing used peripheral blood, obtained on day 0 of AZD1222 vaccination. The sequence derives from an adult in good health.

This CDR3 reads CASSWELAGGPREQYF. CDR3 DNA sequence: TGTGCCAGCAGCTGGGAATTAGCGGGAGGGCCGAGGGAGCAGTACTTC. This chain connects TRBV5-4 to TRBJ2-7, with 11 nucleotides matching TRBD2. Looked up from germline, CDR1 is SGHNT and CDR2 is YYREEE (reference sequence). Germline trimming cut 3 bases from V and 7 bases from J; bases unmatched to any gene: 12. The CDR3 consists of 16 residues.